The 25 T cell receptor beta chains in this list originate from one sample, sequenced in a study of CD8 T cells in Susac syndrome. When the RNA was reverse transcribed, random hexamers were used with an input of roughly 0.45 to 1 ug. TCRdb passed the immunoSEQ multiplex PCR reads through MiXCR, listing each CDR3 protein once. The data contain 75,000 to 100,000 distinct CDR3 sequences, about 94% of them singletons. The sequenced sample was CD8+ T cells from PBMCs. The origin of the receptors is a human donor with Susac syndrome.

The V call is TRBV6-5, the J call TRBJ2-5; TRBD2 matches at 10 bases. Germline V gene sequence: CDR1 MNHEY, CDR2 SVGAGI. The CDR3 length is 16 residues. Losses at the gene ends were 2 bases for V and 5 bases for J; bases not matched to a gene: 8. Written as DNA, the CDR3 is TGTGCCAGCAGTTACCTAACTAGCGGGACTAGGGAGACCCAGTACTTC. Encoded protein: CASSYLTSGTRETQYF.

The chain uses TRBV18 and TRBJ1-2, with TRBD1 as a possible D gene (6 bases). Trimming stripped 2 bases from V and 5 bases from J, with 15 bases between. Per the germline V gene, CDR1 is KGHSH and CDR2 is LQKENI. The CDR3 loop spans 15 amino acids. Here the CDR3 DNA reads TGTGCCAGCTCACCATCGGGGGGGGCCGGTTATGGCTACACCTTC. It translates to CASSPSGGAGYGYTF.

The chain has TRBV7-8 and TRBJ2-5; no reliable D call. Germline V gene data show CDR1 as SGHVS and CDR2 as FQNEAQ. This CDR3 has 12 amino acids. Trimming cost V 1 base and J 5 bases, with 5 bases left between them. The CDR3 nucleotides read TGTGCCAGCAGCTTAGTAATGGAGACCCAGTACTTC. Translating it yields CASSLVMETQYF.

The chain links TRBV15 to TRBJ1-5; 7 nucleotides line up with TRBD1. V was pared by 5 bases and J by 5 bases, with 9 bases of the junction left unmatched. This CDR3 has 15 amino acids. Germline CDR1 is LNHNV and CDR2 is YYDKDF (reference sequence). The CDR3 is CATSGRDRVYQPQHF. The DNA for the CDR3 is TGTGCCACCAGCGGGCGCGACAGGGTCTATCAGCCCCAGCATTTT.

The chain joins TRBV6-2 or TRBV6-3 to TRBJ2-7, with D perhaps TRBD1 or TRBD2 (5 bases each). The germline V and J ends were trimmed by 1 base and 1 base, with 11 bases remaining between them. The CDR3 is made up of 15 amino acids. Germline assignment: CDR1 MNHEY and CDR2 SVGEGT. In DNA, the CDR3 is TGTGCCAGCAGTTACTTCCGGGACGATTCCTACGAGCAGTACTTC. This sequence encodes CASSYFRDDSYEQYF.

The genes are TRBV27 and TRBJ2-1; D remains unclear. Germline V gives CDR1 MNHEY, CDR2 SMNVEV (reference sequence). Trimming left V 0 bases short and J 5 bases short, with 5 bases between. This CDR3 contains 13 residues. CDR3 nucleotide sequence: TGTGCCAGCAGTTTATCAGGTAACAATGAGCAGTTCTTC. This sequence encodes CASSLSGNNEQFF.

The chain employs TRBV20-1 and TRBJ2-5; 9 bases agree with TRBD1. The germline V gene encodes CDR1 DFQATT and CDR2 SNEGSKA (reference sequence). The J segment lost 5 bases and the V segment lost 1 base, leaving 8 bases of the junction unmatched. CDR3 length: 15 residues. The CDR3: CSARAITGGWETQYF. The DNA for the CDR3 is TGCAGTGCTAGAGCCATAACAGGGGGCTGGGAGACCCAGTACTTC.

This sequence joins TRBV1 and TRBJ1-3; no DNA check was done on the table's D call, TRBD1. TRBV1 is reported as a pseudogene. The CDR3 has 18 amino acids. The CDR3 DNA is TGCACCAGCAGCCTTAGAGTACGGGGACAGGGGGAAGGAAACACCATATATTTT. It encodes CTSSLRVRGQGEGNTIYF.

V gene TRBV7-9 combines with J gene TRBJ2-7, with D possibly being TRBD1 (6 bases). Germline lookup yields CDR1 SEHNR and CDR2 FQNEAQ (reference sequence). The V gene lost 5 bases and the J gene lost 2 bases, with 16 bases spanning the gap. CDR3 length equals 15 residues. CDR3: CASSQSVRGPYEQYF. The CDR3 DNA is TGTGCCAGCAGCCAGAGCGTCAGGGGACCCTACGAGCAGTACTTC.

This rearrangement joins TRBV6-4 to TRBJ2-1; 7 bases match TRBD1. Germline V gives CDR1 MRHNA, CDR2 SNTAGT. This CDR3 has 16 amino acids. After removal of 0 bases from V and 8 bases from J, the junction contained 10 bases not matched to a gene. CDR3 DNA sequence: TGTGCCAGCAGTGACTCTCAAGGGGGCGAGGTCGATGAGCAGTTCTTC. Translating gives CASSDSQGGEVDEQFF.

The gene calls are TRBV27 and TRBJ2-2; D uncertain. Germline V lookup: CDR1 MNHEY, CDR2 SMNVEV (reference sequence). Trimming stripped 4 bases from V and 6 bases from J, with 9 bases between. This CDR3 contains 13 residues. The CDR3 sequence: CASSSNPAGELFF. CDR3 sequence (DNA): TGTGCCAGCAGTTCCAACCCAGCCGGGGAGCTGTTTTTT.

CDR3 bases: TGCGCCAGCAGCCAAGACGCCGGAGGGGCCTACGAGCAGTACTTC. Protein: CASSQDAGGAYEQYF. The genes are TRBV4-3 and TRBJ2-7, with D maybe TRBD2 (6 bases). The V end was cut by 0 bases, the J end by 2 bases, with 11 bases between. Germline V CDR1 and CDR2: LGHNA, YSLEER. The CDR3 is made up of 15 amino acids.

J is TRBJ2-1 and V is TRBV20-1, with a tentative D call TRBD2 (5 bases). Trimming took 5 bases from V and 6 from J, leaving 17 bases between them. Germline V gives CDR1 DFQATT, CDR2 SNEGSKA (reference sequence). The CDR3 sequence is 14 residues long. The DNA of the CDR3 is TGCAGTGCTCCCGGAACTAGTCCGGCCAATGAGCAGTTCTTC. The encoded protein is CSAPGTSPANEQFF.

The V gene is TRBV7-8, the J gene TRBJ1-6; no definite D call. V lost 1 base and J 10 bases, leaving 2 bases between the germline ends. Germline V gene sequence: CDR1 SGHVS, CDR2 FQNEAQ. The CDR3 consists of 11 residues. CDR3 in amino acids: CASSLGSPLHF. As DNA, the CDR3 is TGTGCCAGCAGCTTAGGATCACCCCTCCACTTT.

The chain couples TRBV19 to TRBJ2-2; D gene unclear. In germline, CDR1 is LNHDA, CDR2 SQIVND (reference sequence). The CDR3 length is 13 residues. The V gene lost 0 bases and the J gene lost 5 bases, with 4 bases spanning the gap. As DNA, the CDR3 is TGTGCCAGTAGTATAGAGGGAACCGGGGAGCTGTTTTTT. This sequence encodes CASSIEGTGELFF.

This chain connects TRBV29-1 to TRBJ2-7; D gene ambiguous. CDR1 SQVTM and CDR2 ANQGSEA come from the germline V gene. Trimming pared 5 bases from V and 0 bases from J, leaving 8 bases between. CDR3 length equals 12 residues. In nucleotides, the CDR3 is TGCAGCGTTCTGGAAGGCTCCTACGAGCAGTACTTC. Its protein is CSVLEGSYEQYF.

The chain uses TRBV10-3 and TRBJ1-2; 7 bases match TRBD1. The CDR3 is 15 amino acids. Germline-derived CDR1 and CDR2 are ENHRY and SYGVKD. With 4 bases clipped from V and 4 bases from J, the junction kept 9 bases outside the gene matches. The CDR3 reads CAISGQGLFFYGYTF. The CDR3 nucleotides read TGTGCCATCAGTGGACAGGGCTTATTCTTCTATGGCTACACCTTC.

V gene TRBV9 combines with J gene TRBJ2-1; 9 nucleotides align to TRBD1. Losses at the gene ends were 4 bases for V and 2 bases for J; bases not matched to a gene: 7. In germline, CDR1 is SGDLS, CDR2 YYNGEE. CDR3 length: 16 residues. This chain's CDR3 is CASSFRTGEPYNEQFF. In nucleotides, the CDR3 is TGTGCCAGCAGCTTTAGGACAGGGGAGCCCTACAATGAGCAGTTCTTC.

CDR3: CASSHRLAGDFEQFF. Here the CDR3 DNA reads TGTGCCAGCAGCCACAGACTAGCGGGAGATTTTGAGCAGTTCTTC. The gene calls are TRBV3-1 and TRBJ2-1, with 12 positions matching TRBD2. The CDR3 loop spans 15 amino acids. Looked up from germline, CDR1 is LGHDT and CDR2 is YNNKEL (reference sequence). With V trimmed by 3 bases and J by 9 bases, 6 bases remained unmatched.

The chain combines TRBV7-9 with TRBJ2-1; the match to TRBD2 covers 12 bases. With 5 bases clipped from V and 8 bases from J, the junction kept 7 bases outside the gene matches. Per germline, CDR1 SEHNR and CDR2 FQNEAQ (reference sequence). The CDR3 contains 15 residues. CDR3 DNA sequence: TGTGCCAGCAGCCCTAGCGGGGGGGCGGTATATGAGCAGTTCTTC. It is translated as CASSPSGGAVYEQFF.

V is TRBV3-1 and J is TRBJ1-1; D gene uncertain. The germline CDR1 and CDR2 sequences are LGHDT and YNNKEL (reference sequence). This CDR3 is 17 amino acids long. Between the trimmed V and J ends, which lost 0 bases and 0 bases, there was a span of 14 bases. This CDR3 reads CASSQERRVGMNTEAFF. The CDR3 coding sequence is TGTGCCAGCAGCCAAGAAAGGAGGGTTGGGATGAACACTGAAGCTTTCTTT.

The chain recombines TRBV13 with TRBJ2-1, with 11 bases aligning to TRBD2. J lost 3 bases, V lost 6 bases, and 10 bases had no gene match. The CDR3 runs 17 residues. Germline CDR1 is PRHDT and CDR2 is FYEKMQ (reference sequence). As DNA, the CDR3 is TGTGCCAGCAGTCCGACTCTCGGGACTAGCGGCTACAATGAGCAGTTCTTC. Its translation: CASSPTLGTSGYNEQFF.

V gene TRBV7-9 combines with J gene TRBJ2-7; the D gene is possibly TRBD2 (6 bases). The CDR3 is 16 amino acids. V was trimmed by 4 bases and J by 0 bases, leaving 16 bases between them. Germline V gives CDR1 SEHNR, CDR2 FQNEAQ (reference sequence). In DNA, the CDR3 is TGTGCCAGCAGCTGGGGGGAGGCCCTCGGCTCCTACGAGCAGTACTTC. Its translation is CASSWGEALGSYEQYF. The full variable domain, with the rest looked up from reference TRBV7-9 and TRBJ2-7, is DTGVSQNPRHKITKRGQNVTFRCDPISEHNRLYWYRQTLGQGPEFLTYFQNEAQLEKSRLLSDRFSAERPKGSFSTLEIQRTEQGDSAMYLCASSWGEALGSYEQYFGPGTRLTVT.

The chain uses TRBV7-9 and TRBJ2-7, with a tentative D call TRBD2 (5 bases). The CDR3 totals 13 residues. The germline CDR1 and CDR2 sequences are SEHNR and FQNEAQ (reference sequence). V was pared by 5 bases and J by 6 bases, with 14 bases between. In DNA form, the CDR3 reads TGTGCCAGCAGCCCTCCCGCGGCGGGCGAGCAGTACTTC. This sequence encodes CASSPPAAGEQYF.

In nucleotides, the CDR3 is TGCAGCGTTGCCCCTCAAAGTCGCAATGGCTACACCTTC. Its translation: CSVAPQSRNGYTF. The chain couples TRBV29-1 to TRBJ1-2; D gene uncertain. The germline V and J ends were trimmed by 4 bases and 6 bases, with 15 bases remaining between them. The CDR3 has 13 residues. The germline CDR1 and CDR2 sequences are SQVTM and ANQGSEA.